This TCR beta chain was captured by sequencing in a study of shared clonotypes between healthy human individuals. To note about this clone: Different DNA sequences within this sample yield the same CDR3.

Method: immunoSEQ multiplex PCR; TCRdb's copy keeps in-frame clones and lacks some. Of more than 2,000,000 clones in the sample, over 85% were seen once. The CDR3 sequence is 15 residues long. Trimming shortened V by 2 bases and J by 0 bases, and 5 bases separated the two germline ends. Germline V gene sequence: CDR1 MDHEN, CDR2 SYDVKM. The chain couples TRBV28 to TRBJ1-6, with unresolved D. This sequence originates from a man aged 18-30 years in good health. The sequencing input was naive CD4+ T cells sorted from blood. This sample's subset: CD45RA+ positively selected. The CDR3 DNA is TGTGCCAGCAGTTTAGGCAGCTCCTATAATTCACCCCTCCACTTT. Translated: CASSLGSSYNSPLHF.